These 8 T cell receptor beta chains were sequenced from one sample in a study of blood T cell repertoires in COVID-19. The data were produced by immunoSEQ multiplex PCR, yet TCRdb's version contains in-frame clones alone and is incomplete. The data hold 110,000 to 150,000 clones, with 70% to 90% observed a single time. The specimen sequenced was peripheral blood. The source is a woman in her forties or fifties with acute or convalescent COVID-19.

This rearrangement joins TRBV18 to TRBJ2-7, with 7 bases matching TRBD2. CDR1 KGHSH and CDR2 LQKENI come from the germline V gene. The CDR3 has 16 amino acids. J gave up 4 bases and V 2 bases, and 11 bases lay outside the gene matches. The CDR3 sequence is CASSPTGGLISYEQYF. CDR3 DNA: TGTGCCAGCTCACCAACGGGGGGACTCATTTCGTACGAGCAGTACTTC.

This clone was seen a single time. The chain couples TRBV4-1 to TRBJ1-5; D perhaps matches TRBD1 (5 bases). Between the trimmed V and J ends, which lost 0 bases and 7 bases, there was a span of 13 bases. Germline CDR1 and CDR2: MGHRA and YSYEKL. The CDR3 sequence is 15 residues long. CDR3: CASSQDWGRAQPQHF. The CDR3 DNA reads as TGCGCCAGCAGCCAAGATTGGGGGAGGGCCCAGCCCCAGCATTTT.

In its sample, this clone was seen once. The J gene is TRBJ1-2, the V gene TRBV19, with D possibly matching TRBD1 (5 bases). The CDR3 is 14 residues long. Germline lookup yields CDR1 LNHDA and CDR2 SQIVND (reference sequence). Trimming removed 7 bases at V and 3 bases at J, with 15 bases between. Here the CDR3 reads CASTLPGLYYGYTF. The CDR3 region has the DNA TGTGCCAGTACCCTCCCGGGACTTTACTATGGCTACACCTTC.

The chain carries TRBV5-4 and TRBJ2-5, with D possibly being TRBD1 (6 bases). CDR3 length: 17 amino acids. V lost 0 bases and J lost 0, with 15 bases in between. CDR1 is SGHNT, CDR2 YYREEE, per germline (reference sequence). The DNA for the CDR3 is TGTGCCAGCAGCTTGGGGCAGGGGAATAAGTACCAAGAGACCCAGTACTTC. This sequence encodes CASSLGQGNKYQETQYF.

This clone was counted once. The CDR3 reads CAGQTGGRTDTQYF. The CDR3 DNA is TGTGCCGGGCAGACAGGGGGCAGGACAGATACGCAGTATTTT. The V and J genes are TRBV7-2 and TRBJ2-3; the match to TRBD1 covers 10 bases. The CDR3 is 14 residues long. After removal of 11 bases from V and 3 bases from J, the junction contained 8 bases not matched to a gene. The V gene's germline CDR1 is SGHTA and CDR2 FQGNSA.

The chain has TRBV9 and TRBJ2-5, with 8 bases that match TRBD1. With V trimmed by 0 bases and J by 5 bases, 6 bases remained unmatched. Per the germline V gene, CDR1 is SGDLS and CDR2 is YYNGEE. This CDR3 spans 15 amino acids. CDR3 in DNA: TGTGCCAGCAGCGTAGCAGGGGGCTGGGGGGAGACCCAGTACTTC. Translated, it gives CASSVAGGWGETQYF.

J is TRBJ1-4 and V is TRBV7-9; D gene uncertain. Germline values: CDR1 SEHNR, CDR2 FQNEAQ (reference sequence). The ends were cut back, 5 bases at V and 6 bases at J, with 16 bases in the middle. The CDR3 extends over 15 amino acids. Here the CDR3 reads CASSPAAVGDEKLFF. DNA of the CDR3: TGTGCCAGCAGCCCCGCCGCCGTGGGCGATGAAAAACTGTTTTTT.

V is TRBV28 and J is TRBJ1-1; D unclear. Germline V gene lookup returns CDR1 MDHEN and CDR2 SYDVKM. Trimming cost V 6 bases and J 5 bases, with 10 bases left between them. The CDR3 spans 12 residues. CDR3 residues: CASSVTATEAFF. CDR3 bases: TGTGCCAGCAGCGTTACTGCAACTGAAGCTTTCTTT.